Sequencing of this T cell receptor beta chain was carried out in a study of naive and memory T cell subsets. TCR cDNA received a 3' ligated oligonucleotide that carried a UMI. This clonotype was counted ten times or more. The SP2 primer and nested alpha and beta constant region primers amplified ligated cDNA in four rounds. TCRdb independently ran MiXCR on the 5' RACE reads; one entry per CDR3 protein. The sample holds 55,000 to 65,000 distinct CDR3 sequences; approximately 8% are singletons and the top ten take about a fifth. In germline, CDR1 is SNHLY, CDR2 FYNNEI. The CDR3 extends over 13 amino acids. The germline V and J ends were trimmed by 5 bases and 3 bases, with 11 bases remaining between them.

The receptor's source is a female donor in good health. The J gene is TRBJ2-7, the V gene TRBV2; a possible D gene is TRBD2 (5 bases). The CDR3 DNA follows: TGTGCCAGCAGTACCCGACGGGACTACGAGCAGTACTTC. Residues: CASSTRRDYEQYF.